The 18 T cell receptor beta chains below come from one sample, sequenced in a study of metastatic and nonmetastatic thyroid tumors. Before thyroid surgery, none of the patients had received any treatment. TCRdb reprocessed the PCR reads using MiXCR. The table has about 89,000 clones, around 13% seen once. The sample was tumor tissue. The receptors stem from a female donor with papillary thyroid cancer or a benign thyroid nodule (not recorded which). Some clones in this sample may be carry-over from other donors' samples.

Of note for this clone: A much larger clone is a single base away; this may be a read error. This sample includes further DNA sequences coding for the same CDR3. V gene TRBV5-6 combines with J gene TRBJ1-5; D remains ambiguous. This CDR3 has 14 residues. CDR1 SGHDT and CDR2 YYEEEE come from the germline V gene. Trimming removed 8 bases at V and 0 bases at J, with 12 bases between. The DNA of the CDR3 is TGTGCCAGACCAGGTGCCTATAGCAATCAGCCCCAGCATTTT. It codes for CARPGAYSNQPQHF. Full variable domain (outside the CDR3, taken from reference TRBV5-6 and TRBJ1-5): DAGVTQSPTHLIKTRGQQVTLRCSPKSGHDTVSWYQQALGQGPQFIFQYYEEEERQRGNFPDRFSGHQFPNYSSELNVNALLLGDSALYLCARPGAYSNQPQHFGDGTRLSIL.

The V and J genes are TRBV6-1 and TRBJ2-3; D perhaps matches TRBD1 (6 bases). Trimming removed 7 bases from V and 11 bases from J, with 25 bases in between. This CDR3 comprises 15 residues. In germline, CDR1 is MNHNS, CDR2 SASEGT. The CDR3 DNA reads TGTGCCAGCAAGGGGGATGTGGGAAGGTCCTACGAGCAGTATTTT. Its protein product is CASKGDVGRSYEQYF.

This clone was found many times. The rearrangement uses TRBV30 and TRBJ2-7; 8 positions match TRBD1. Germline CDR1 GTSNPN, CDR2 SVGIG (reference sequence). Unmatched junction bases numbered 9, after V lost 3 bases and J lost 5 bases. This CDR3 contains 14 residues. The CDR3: CAWSPGQGFDEQYF. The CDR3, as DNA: TGTGCCTGGAGCCCAGGACAGGGATTTGACGAGCAGTACTTC. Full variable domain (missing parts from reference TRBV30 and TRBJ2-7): SQTIHQWPATLVQPVGSPLSLECTVEGTSNPNLYWYRQAAGRGLQLLFYSVGIGQISSEVPQNLSASRPQDRQFILSSKKLLLSDSGFYLCAWSPGQGFDEQYFGPGTRLTVT.

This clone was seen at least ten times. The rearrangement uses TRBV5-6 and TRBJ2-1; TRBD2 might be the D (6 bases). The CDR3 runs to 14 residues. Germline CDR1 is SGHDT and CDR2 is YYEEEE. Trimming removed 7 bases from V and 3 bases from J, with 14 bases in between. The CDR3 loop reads CASQGGVGYNEQFF. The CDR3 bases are TGTGCCAGCCAGGGCGGGGTGGGCTACAATGAGCAGTTCTTC.

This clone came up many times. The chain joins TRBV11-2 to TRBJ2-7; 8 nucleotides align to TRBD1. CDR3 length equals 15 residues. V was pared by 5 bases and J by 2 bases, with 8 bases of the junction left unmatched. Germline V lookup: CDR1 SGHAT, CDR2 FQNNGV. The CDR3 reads CASSTHRTGTYEQYF. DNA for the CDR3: TGTGCCAGCAGCACCCACCGGACAGGGACCTACGAGCAGTACTTC.

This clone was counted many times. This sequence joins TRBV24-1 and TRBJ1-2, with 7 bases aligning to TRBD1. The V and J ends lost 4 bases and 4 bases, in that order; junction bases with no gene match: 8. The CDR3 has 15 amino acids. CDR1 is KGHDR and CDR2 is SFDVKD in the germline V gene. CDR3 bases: TGTGCCACCAGTGACAAACAGGGGTTGGGCTATGGCTACACCTTC. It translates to CATSDKQGLGYGYTF.

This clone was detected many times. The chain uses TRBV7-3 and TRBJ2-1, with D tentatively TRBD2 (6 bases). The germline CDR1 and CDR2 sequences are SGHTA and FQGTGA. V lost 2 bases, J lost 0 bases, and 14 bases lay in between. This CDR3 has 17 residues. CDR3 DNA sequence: TGTGCCAGCAGCTTAGACCTAGCGAAAAGCTCCTACAATGAGCAGTTCTTC. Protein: CASSLDLAKSSYNEQFF.

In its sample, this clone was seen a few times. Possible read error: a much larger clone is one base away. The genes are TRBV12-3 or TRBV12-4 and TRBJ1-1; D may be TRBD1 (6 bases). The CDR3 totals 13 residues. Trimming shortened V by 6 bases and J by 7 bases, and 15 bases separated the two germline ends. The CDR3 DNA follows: TGTGCCAGCAGGCCCGGGACATCCAGTGAAGCTTTCTTT. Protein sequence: CASRPGTSSEAFF.

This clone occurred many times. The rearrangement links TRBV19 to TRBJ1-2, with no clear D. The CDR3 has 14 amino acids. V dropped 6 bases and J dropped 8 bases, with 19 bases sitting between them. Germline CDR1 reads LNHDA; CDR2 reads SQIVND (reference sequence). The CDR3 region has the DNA TGTGCCAGTAGCTATATCGCCGGGTCGGGCGGCTACACCTTC. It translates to CASSYIAGSGGYTF.

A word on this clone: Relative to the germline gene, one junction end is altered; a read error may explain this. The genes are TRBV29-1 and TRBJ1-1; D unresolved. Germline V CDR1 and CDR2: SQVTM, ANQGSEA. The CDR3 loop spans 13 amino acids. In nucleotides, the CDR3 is TGCAGCGTTGTGGTAGGGTGGGCCACTGAAGCTCTCTTT. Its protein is CSVVVGWATEALF.

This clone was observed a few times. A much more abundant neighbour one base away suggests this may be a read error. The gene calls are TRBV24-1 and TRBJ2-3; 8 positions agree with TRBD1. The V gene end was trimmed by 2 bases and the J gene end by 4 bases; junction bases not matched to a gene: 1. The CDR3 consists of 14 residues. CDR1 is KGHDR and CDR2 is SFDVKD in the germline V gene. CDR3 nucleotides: TGTGCCACCAGTGATTGGACAGGGCCAGATACGCAGTATTTT. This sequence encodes CATSDWTGPDTQYF.

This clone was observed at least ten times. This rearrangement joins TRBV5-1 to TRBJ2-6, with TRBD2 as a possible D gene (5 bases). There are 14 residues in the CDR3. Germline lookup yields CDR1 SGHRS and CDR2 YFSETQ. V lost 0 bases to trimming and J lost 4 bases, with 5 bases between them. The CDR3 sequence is CASSLGRGANVLTF. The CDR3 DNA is TGCGCCAGCAGCTTGGGGAGGGGGGCCAACGTCCTGACTTTC.

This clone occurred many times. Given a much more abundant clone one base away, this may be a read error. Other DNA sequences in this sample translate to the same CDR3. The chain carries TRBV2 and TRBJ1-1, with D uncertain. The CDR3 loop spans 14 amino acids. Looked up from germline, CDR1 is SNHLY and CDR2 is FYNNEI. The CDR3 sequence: CASSWTEKNTEAFF. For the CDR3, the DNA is TGTGCCAGCAGTTGGACTGAAAAGAACACTGAAGCTTTCTTC. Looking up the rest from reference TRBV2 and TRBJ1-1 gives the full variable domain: EPEVTQTPSHQVTQMGQEVILRCVPISNHLYFYWYRQILGQKVEFLVSFYNNEISEKSEIFDDQFSVERPDGSNFTLKIRSTKLEDSAMYFCASSWTEKNTEAFFGQGTRLTVV.

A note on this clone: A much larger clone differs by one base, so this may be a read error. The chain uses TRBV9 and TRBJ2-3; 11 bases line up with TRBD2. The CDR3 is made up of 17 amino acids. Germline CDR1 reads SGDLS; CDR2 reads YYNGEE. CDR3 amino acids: CTSSSTLAGGFIDTQYF. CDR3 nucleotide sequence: TGTACCAGCAGCTCCACCCTAGCGGGAGGTTTCATAGATACGCAGTATTTT.

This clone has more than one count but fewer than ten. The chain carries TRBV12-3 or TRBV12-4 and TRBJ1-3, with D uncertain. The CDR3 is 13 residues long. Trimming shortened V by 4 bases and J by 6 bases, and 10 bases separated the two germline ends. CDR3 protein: CASSSTWENTIYF. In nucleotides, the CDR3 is TGTGCCAGCAGTTCAACATGGGAAAACACCATATATTTT.

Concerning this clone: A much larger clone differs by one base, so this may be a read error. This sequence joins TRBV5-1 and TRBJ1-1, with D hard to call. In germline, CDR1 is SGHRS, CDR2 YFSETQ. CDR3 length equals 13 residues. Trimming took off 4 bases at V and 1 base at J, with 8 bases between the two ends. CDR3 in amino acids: CASSTITNTEAFF. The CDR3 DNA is TGCGCCAGCAGCACTATCACGAACACTGAAGCTTTCTTT.

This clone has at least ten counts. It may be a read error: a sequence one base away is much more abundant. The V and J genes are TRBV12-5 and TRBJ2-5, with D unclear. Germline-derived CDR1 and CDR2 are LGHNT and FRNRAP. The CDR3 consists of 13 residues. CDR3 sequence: CASGLPFLETRYF. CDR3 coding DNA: TGTGCTAGTGGTTTGCCGTTCCTGGAGACCCGGTACTTC.

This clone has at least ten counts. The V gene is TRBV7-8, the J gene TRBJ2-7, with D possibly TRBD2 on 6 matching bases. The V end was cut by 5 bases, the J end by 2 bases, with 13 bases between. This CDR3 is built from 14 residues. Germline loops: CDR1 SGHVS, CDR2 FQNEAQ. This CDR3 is CASSRLSGTYEQYF. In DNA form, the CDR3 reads TGTGCCAGCAGCCGCCTTAGCGGAACCTACGAGCAGTACTTC.